This T cell receptor (beta chain) was captured by sequencing in a study of shared clonotypes between healthy human individuals. Terminally differentiated effector memory CD45RA+ cells were excluded by CCR7 positive selection of CD45RO-negative cells. The assay used deep level. As originally analysed: Filtering differed since immunoSEQ provided only junctions, with no quality scores. Produced via immunoSEQ multiplex PCR; TCRdb's table is partial and in-frame only. That table is the source of V, J and clone size, and D and trimming were worked out from the DNA. In the table there are under 850,000 clones, 80% to 95% of which are singletons. This clone occurred once. J lost 5 bases, V lost 3 bases, and 11 bases had no gene match. The CDR3 length is 17 residues. The germline V gene encodes CDR1 SGHNT and CDR2 YYREEE (reference sequence).

This TCR was sampled from a man aged 25 to 40 in good health. The chain has TRBV5-4 and TRBJ2-1; 10 bases map to TRBD2. The sequencing input was naive CD8+ T cells sorted from blood. The CDR3 sequence is CASSSGAGGVGNNEQFF. The CDR3 region has the DNA TGTGCCAGCAGCTCGGGAGCGGGAGGGGTAGGTAACAATGAGCAGTTCTTC.